This T cell receptor (beta chain) was obtained from a study of blood T cells in healthy people across ages. Primed by a sample-barcoded 5' primer and a J-beta primer mix, a second PCR proceeded for 7 to 11 cycles. Each CDR3 protein is one row after TCRdb ran MiXCR on the 5' RACE reads. Among some 800,000 distinct CDR3 sequences listed, roughly 25% were seen once. CDR3 length: 14 amino acids. The V segment lost 9 bases and the J segment 6 bases; nucleotides outside the gene matches: 11. Germline assignment: CDR1 LNHDA and CDR2 SQIVND (reference sequence). Another study also made use of these data, one on T cells of mothers and their children. That paper adds: Sample barcodes plus 2-4 random nucleotides came from the M1S primer. Versus unrelated pairs, overlap was slightly higher in related mother-child pairs, without reaching significance.

The receptor was isolated from a boy between 10 and 17 years old in good health. The sequenced sample was blood. V gene TRBV19 combines with J gene TRBJ2-7; 10 bases map to TRBD1. For the CDR3, the DNA is TGTGCCAGCCAGTTGGACAGGGGGAGTCCCGAGCAGTACTTC. It encodes CASQLDRGSPEQYF.